A selection of T cell receptor beta chains follows, all from one sample in a study of blood T cell repertoires in COVID-19. Data came from immunoSEQ multiplex PCR; TCRdb stores just in-frame clones and leaves some out. Among 230,000 or so clones listed, approximately 82% were seen once. Sequences were obtained from peripheral blood. These receptors all stem from a middle-aged man who had recovered from COVID-19. CDR3s include the opening cysteine and the closing phenylalanine or tryptophan. D genes are given only for firm matches. The size entry is marked missing in some rows and otherwise reads once, few, many or a size class.

NA | TRBJ2-7 | TRBV6-2/TRBV6-3 | NA | CASSYGTPSSYEQYF | TGTGCCAGCAGTTACGGGACACCTAGCTCCTACGAGCAGTACTTC
NA | TRBJ1-6 | TRBV4-3 | NA | CASSQDYRSNNSPLHF | TGCGCCAGCAGCCAAGATTACAGATCAAACAATTCACCCCTCCACTTT
once | TRBJ2-7 | TRBV30 | TRBD2 | CAWSVPRLASYEQYF | TGTGCCTGGAGTGTACCGCGACTAGCCTCCTACGAGCAGTACTTC
NA | TRBJ1-1 | TRBV5-1 | TRBD1 | CASSLGRDSSWISMNTEAFF | TGCGCCAGCAGCTTGGGCCGGGACAGTAGTTGGATATCTATGAACACTGAAGCTTTCTTT
NA | TRBJ1-1 | TRBV7-2 | TRBD1 | CASTLQGASEAFF | TGTGCCAGCACCTTACAGGGGGCAAGTGAAGCTTTCTTT
NA | TRBJ2-7 | TRBV19 | NA | CASSTGDWGGYEQYF | TGTGCCAGTAGTACGGGGGACTGGGGTGGGTACGAGCAGTACTTC
NA | TRBJ1-3 | TRBV3-1/TRBV3-2 | NA | CASSQDTVGNTIYF | TGTGCCAGCAGCCAAGATACAGTGGGAAACACCATATATTTT
once | TRBJ2-4 | TRBV11-2 | NA | CASSLKAGPSRTGRNIQYF | TGTGCCAGCAGCTTAAAGGCGGGGCCCTCCAGGACAGGTCGAAACATTCAGTACTTC
NA | TRBJ2-3 | TRBV5-1 | TRBD2 | CASRVAGVRDTQYF | TGCGCCAGCAGGGTGGCGGGGGTACGAGATACGCAGTATTTT
NA | TRBJ1-2 | TRBV5-1 | TRBD1 | CASSLSLIPTGGTGYTF | TGCGCCAGCAGCTTGTCTCTTATTCCGACAGGGGGAACTGGCTACACCTTC
once | TRBJ1-5 | TRBV30 | TRBD1 | CALRDSSLNQPQHF | TGTGCCCTAAGGGACAGCTCCCTCAATCAGCCCCAGCATTTT
NA | TRBJ2-3 | TRBV5-8 | NA | CASSPTQGSTDTQYF | TGTGCCAGCAGCCCGACACAGGGTAGCACAGATACGCAGTATTTT
NA | TRBJ1-1 | TRBV6-5 | NA | CASSYLAGYTEAFF | TGTGCCAGCAGTTACCTCGCAGGTTACACTGAAGCTTTCTTT
NA | TRBJ2-5 | TRBV7-2 | NA | CASSFNRRETQYF | TGTGCCAGCAGCTTCAACCGGAGAGAGACCCAGTACTTC
NA | TRBJ1-1 | TRBV10-3 | NA | CATGGRGDNTEAFF | TGTGCCACGGGGGGACGGGGAGATAACACTGAAGCTTTCTTT
NA | TRBJ1-2 | TRBV6-2/TRBV6-3 | NA | CASSYFIGRENYGYTF | TGTGCCAGCAGTTACTTTATCGGCAGGGAAAACTATGGCTACACCTTC
NA | TRBJ2-7 | TRBV6-2/TRBV6-3 | TRBD1 | CASSYSGQRHEQYF | TGTGCCAGCAGTTACTCGGGACAGCGACACGAGCAGTACTTC
NA | TRBJ2-7 | TRBV6-2/TRBV6-3 | NA | CASSLTGHVYEQYF | TGTGCCAGCAGTCTCACAGGTCACGTCTACGAGCAGTACTTC
NA | TRBJ2-7 | TRBV27 | TRBD2 | CSRTSDSYEQYF | TGTTCCCGGACTAGCGATAGCTACGAGCAGTACTTC
NA | TRBJ1-1 | TRBV5-1 | NA | CASSLGRGRTEAFF | TGCGCCAGCAGCTTGGGCAGGGGTCGCACTGAAGCTTTCTTT
NA | TRBJ2-7 | TRBV21-1 | NA | CASSRGPARRGFPYEQYF | TGTGCCAGCAGCAGAGGGCCCGCCCGCAGGGGATTCCCCTACGAGCAGTACTTC
NA | TRBJ2-2 | TRBV16 | TRBD1 | CASSQQGGQNTGELFF | TGTGCCAGCAGCCAACAAGGGGGCCAGAACACCGGGGAGCTGTTTTTT
NA | TRBJ1-3 | TRBV4-3 | NA | CASSQDRGSGGNTIYF | TGCGCCAGCAGCCAAGATAGAGGATCTGGGGGAAACACCATATATTTT
once | TRBJ2-1 | TRBV25-1 | NA | CASSDNWMGHNEQFF | TGTGCCAGCAGTGATAACTGGATGGGCCACAATGAGCAGTTCTTC
NA | TRBJ2-7 | TRBV7-9 | NA | CASSLARARRNYEQYF | TGTGCCAGCAGCTTAGCGCGCGCGCGGAGGAACTACGAGCAGTACTTC
once | TRBJ2-3 | TRBV6-5 | NA | CASSPPAGPRDTQYF | TGTGCCAGCAGCCCCCCGGCAGGGCCCAGGGATACGCAGTATTTT
NA | TRBJ2-7 | TRBV21-1 | NA | CASSDGQDTAYEQYF | TGTGCCAGCAGCGACGGACAGGATACCGCCTACGAGCAGTACTTC
NA | TRBJ2-5 | TRBV6-1 | TRBD2 | CASSEILASGKETQYF | TGTGCCAGCAGTGAAATCTTGGCTAGCGGAAAAGAGACCCAGTACTTC
NA | TRBJ1-6 | TRBV7-9 | TRBD1 | CASSPGTGNNSPLHF | TGTGCCAGCAGCCCCGGGACAGGGAATAATTCACCCCTCCACTTT
NA | TRBJ2-1 | TRBV5-1 | TRBD2 | CASSPRGGGQKEQFF | TGCGCCAGCAGCCCCCGAGGCGGGGGGCAAAAGGAGCAGTTCTTC
NA | TRBJ2-5 | TRBV30 | NA | CAWSLGGETQYF | TGTGCCTGGAGTTTAGGGGGAGAGACCCAGTACTTC
once | TRBJ2-3 | TRBV19 | TRBD2 | CASRSGTSVGNTQYF | TGTGCCAGTAGATCCGGGACTAGCGTCGGGAATACGCAGTATTTT
once | TRBJ2-1 | TRBV6-5 | TRBD2 | CASSYSGGRALNEQFF | TGTGCCAGCAGTTACTCCGGCGGGAGGGCCCTGAATGAGCAGTTCTTC
NA | TRBJ1-5 | TRBV1 | NA | CTSSQGGQGLNQPQHF | TGCACCAGCAGCCAAGGGGGACAGGGGCTAAATCAGCCCCAGCATTTT
NA | TRBJ2-7 | TRBV5-6 | TRBD1 | CASSYGTGLSYEQYF | TGTGCCAGCAGCTATGGGACAGGCTTATCCTACGAGCAGTACTTC
NA | TRBJ1-2 | TRBV7-9 | NA | CASSPPLGYGYTF | TGTGCCAGCTCCCCCCCCCTCGGCTATGGCTACACCTTC
few | TRBJ2-3 | TRBV7-2 | NA | CASSFSADTQYF | TGTGCCAGCAGCTTCTCCGCAGATACGCAGTATTTT
NA | TRBJ2-7 | TRBV7-9 | TRBD1 | CASSLTGQASYEQYF | TGTGCCAGCAGCTTAACGGGACAGGCCTCCTACGAGCAGTACTTC
once | TRBJ2-4 | TRBV10-1 | NA | CASRKYELRSGDGTKNIQYF | TGCGCCAGCAGGAAATATGAACTGCGGTCAGGGGATGGGACCAAAAACATTCAGTACTTC
once | TRBJ1-1 | TRBV11-3 | NA | CASSLVRALNTEAFF | TGTGCCAGCAGCTTAGTCAGGGCGTTGAACACTGAAGCTTTCTTT
NA | TRBJ2-1 | TRBV3-1/TRBV3-2 | TRBD2 | CASSPPGLAGVNEQFF | TGTGCCAGCAGCCCTCCGGGACTAGCGGGAGTCAATGAGCAGTTCTTC
NA | TRBJ2-7 | TRBV27 | TRBD2 | CASSLWGRAPEQYF | TGTGCCAGCAGTTTATGGGGGAGGGCCCCCGAGCAGTACTTC
NA | TRBJ1-1 | TRBV6-2/TRBV6-3 | NA | CASSRGTFGETEAFF | TGTGCCAGCAGCCGCGGCACCTTTGGGGAGACTGAAGCTTTCTTT
NA | TRBJ1-1 | TRBV18 | NA | CASSFGEGASEAFF | TGTGCCAGCTCATTTGGGGAAGGGGCTTCTGAAGCTTTCTTT
NA | TRBJ2-3 | TRBV6-2/TRBV6-3 | TRBD2 | CASSYSAGDTDTQYF | TGTGCCAGCAGTTACTCGGCGGGGGACACAGATACGCAGTATTTT
NA | TRBJ1-4 | TRBV27 | TRBD1 | CASSRQGGEKLFF | TGTGCCAGCAGCAGACAGGGTGGTGAAAAACTGTTTTTT